One and the same sample provided the 8 T cell receptor beta chains below, sequenced in a study of blood T cell repertoires in COVID-19. Libraries were prepared by immunoSEQ multiplex PCR; TCRdb keeps only in-frame clonotypes and omits some of them. The sample records 150,000 to 200,000 clones, roughly 87% being singletons. The sample taken for sequencing was peripheral blood. Receptors originate from a woman aged 60-70 years who had recovered from COVID-19.

The V gene is TRBV18, the J gene TRBJ1-5, with 7 bases that match TRBD1. V was pared by 6 bases and J by 3 bases, with 8 bases of the junction left unmatched. This CDR3 has 15 residues. The germline V gene encodes CDR1 KGHSH and CDR2 LQKENI. The CDR3 loop reads CASSLSGQPNQPQHF. As DNA, the CDR3 is TGTGCCAGCTCCCTCTCGGGACAGCCCAATCAGCCCCAGCATTTT.

The J gene is TRBJ2-7, the V gene TRBV18; 9 nucleotides align to TRBD1. CDR3 length: 14 residues. With V trimmed by 6 bases and J by 2 bases, 5 bases remained unmatched. The V gene's germline CDR1 is KGHSH and CDR2 LQKENI. The CDR3 spells CASSPGQGTYEQYF. CDR3 DNA sequence: TGTGCCAGCTCTCCGGGACAGGGCACCTACGAGCAGTACTTC.

This chain connects TRBV2 to TRBJ1-5, with 7 bases identical to TRBD1. The V gene end was trimmed by 4 bases and the J gene end by 6 bases; junction bases not matched to a gene: 6. Germline V CDR1 and CDR2: SNHLY, FYNNEI. The CDR3 consists of 14 residues. CDR3 in amino acids: CASSVEGGGQPQHF. The DNA of the CDR3 is TGTGCCAGCAGTGTGGAAGGGGGCGGTCAGCCCCAGCATTTT.

The chain couples TRBV25-1 to TRBJ2-5; D remains ambiguous. CDR1 and CDR2 from the germline V gene are MGHDK and SYGVNS. The CDR3 contains 14 residues. The V end was cut by 3 bases, the J end by 2 bases, with 10 bases between. In DNA, the CDR3 is TGTGCCAGCAGTGATCCCAGGTTTCAAGAGACCCAGTACTTC. Residues: CASSDPRFQETQYF. Looking up the rest from reference TRBV25-1 and TRBJ2-5 gives the full variable domain: EADIYQTPRYLVIGTGKKITLECSQTMGHDKMYWYQQDPGMELHLIHYSYGVNSTEKGDLSSESTVSRIRTEHFPLTLESARPSHTSQYLCASSDPRFQETQYFGPGTRLLVL.

This chain uses TRBV7-9 with TRBJ1-1; D is perhaps TRBD1 (6 bases). The germline gives CDR1 SEHNR, CDR2 FQNEAQ (reference sequence). This CDR3 region has 18 residues. V shed 5 bases and J shed 3 bases, with 25 bases lying between them. CDR3 DNA sequence: TGTGCCAGCAGCCCGAGGGAGGGGGTGAGCGGTTTGTACACTGAAGCTTTCTTT. This codes for CASSPREGVSGLYTEAFF.

The gene calls are TRBV7-8 and TRBJ1-2; 7 bases fit TRBD1. Germline V gives CDR1 SGHVS, CDR2 FQNEAQ. The J segment lost 1 base and the V segment lost 4 bases, leaving 12 bases of the junction unmatched. The CDR3 is 17 amino acids. The CDR3 DNA reads as TGTGCCAGCAGCTCGGGGGTGAGGCGGGACAGTAACTATGGCTACACCTTC. Translating gives CASSSGVRRDSNYGYTF.

V gene TRBV30 combines with J gene TRBJ2-2, with 8 bases identical to TRBD2. J lost 4 bases, V lost 3 bases, and 1 base had no gene match. This CDR3 region has 13 residues. Germline-derived CDR1 and CDR2 are GTSNPN and SVGIG (reference sequence). The CDR3, as DNA: TGTGCCTGGAGGCGGGGGGTCACCGGGGAGCTGTTTTTT. Residues: CAWRRGVTGELFF.

The chain is built from TRBV2 and TRBJ2-5; perhaps TRBD2 as D (6 bases). The germline V and J ends were trimmed by 7 bases and 3 bases, with 12 bases remaining between them. Per the germline V gene, CDR1 is SNHLY and CDR2 is FYNNEI. This CDR3 spans 13 amino acids. The CDR3 is CASNGWEEETQYF. The CDR3 DNA is TGTGCCAGCAATGGTTGGGAGGAAGAGACCCAGTACTTC.